Listed below are T cell receptor beta chains from one sample, sequenced in a study of Tregs in tolerant kidney transplant recipients. TCRdb's table, derived via immunoSEQ multiplex PCR, lists solely in-frame clones and lacks some. The data show tens of thousands of clones, roughly 93% seen once. Specimen: CD4+ T cells from blood (PBMCs), collected 12 months after the transplant. The receptors here all came from a human patient who received a combined kidney and bone marrow transplant. The graft donor may be the source of some T cells. Each CDR3 is given with its conserved first and last residue. D genes are given only for firm matches.

D	V	J	DNA	CDR3
.	TRBV5-1	TRBJ2-3	TGCGCCAGCAGCGACGGGGGTGATACGCAGTATTTT	CASSDGGDTQYF
TRBD1	TRBV18	TRBJ1-4	TGTGCCAGCTCACCGCAAAAGACAGGGAATAATGAAAAACTGTTTTTT	CASSPQKTGNNEKLFF
TRBD1	TRBV18	TRBJ2-2	TGTGCCAGCTCACCGGGACAGGGGACCGTCGGGGAGCTGTTTTTT	CASSPGQGTVGELFF
.	TRBV28	TRBJ2-3	TGTGCCAGCACCGACCGGGGTCACGGCAGCACAGATACGCAGTATTTT	CASTDRGHGSTDTQYF
.	TRBV9	TRBJ2-3	TGTGCCAGCAGCAGCCTGGCGGGGCCCACAGATACGCAGTATTTT	CASSSLAGPTDTQYF
.	TRBV7-6	TRBJ1-3	TGTGCCAGCAGCTACAGTGATTTCTCTGGAAACACCATATATTTT	CASSYSDFSGNTIYF
.	TRBV30	TRBJ2-7	TGTGCCTGGAGTACCCCAGGGTTTATCGACGAGCAGTACTTC	CAWSTPGFIDEQYF
TRBD2	TRBV5-4	TRBJ2-3	TGTGCCAGCGGGGGGGTCACAGATACGCAGTATTTT	CASGGVTDTQYF
TRBD2	TRBV5-1	TRBJ2-7	TGCGCCAGCAGCTTGTCGGGGGGGGCCTACGAGCAGTACTTC	CASSLSGGAYEQYF
TRBD1	TRBV5-5	TRBJ2-7	TGTGCCAGCAGCCACGCCGGGACAGGGACCTACGAGCAGTACTTC	CASSHAGTGTYEQYF
TRBD1	TRBV29-1	TRBJ1-1	TGCAGCGCAGGCCGAGGACAGGCGAACACTGAAGCTTTCTTT	CSAGRGQANTEAFF